This paragraph covers one T cell receptor beta chain sequence. This clonotype appeared a few times. The antigen it recognizes is unknown. It has no much larger one-base neighbor in the sample; base qualities were not kept. Trimming leaves V shorter by 5 bases and J shorter by 6 bases, with the junction holding 8 bases beyond the gene matches. Via the germline V gene, CDR1 is MDHEN and CDR2 SYDVKM. From the cysteine up to the phenylalanine, the CDR3 has a length of 15 residues. The sequence is cut down to CDR3 DNA, 45 bases in frame from base 1. Per the publication, the treatment or condition label means: PENTA 11 planned treatment interruption arm or continuous ART arm. The participants, all children from the United Kingdom aged 2 to 15 years, had been on at least three-drug ART for a minimum of 24 weeks. Cryopreserved PBMCs containing at least 5 million viable cells were required, and four candidate patients were excluded because of low viable PBMC yield. Using a FACSAria III cell sorter, naive CD4+ CD45RA+ CD45RO- T cells were FACS-sorted out of thawed PBMCs. The sorted cells were fixed, and RNA was then extracted with the RNeasy FFPE kit and afterward with the RNeasy Micro kit.

Libraries came from 3' RACE. To correct PCR amplification bias, TCR libraries were generated from RNA with a 3' RACE protocol that used unique molecular identifiers. Amplicon libraries were pooled in groups of up to roughly 12 and sequenced on an Illumina MiSeq using v2 2x250 paired-end chemistry. As for the original processing: Decombinator was used to process the reads, assigning V and J genes and CDR3 and applying barcode-based correction of errors and PCR bias. Repertoires were subsampled to equal depth before Gini coefficients were calculated with the R ineq package. GLIPH, Hamming distance and a shared triplet metric were used to assess CDR3 similarity. TCRdb reprocessed the public reads (quality trimming at Q25 with fastp, clone calling with MiXCR) and kept in-frame beta chains. CDR3 protein duplicates are merged, each entry listing the most common genes and DNA. The V and J calls, along with clone size, are taken from TCRdb and not from the paper's own processing. In this sample the table shows tens of thousands of distinct CDR3 sequences, under 8% of which occur a single time. Approximately 0.97% of the sample rests with the top ten.

This sample was taken from a study of HIV-infected children after antiretroviral therapy interruption (dated by TCRdb to between 2017 and 2020). For the study in its entirety: Eight children, all with CD4+ count above 500 and viral load below 50 copies/ml, were included, of whom four were on planned treatment interruption and four were on continuous treatment. A median age of roughly 9.2 years was recorded in the interruption group, and a median age of 8 years was recorded in the continuous treatment group. Exposure to EBV and CMV had been recorded for most participating children. In the interruption arm, samples were obtained at week 0, week 12, end of interruption (week 24 or 48), and about 3 years after study end. In the continuous-treatment arm, samples from corresponding weeks 0, 48 and 150 were analyzed. Alongside thymic output measurements, TCR repertoires of children on planned treatment interruption were compared with TCR repertoires of children on continuous antiretroviral treatment.

What the work shows at the level of the full study, not this receptor alone: In the naive CD4+ repertoires of PTI patients, CDR3 sharing between time points dropped after the start of interruption, while many sequences were shared between the end of interruption and 3 years later. Sorted CD45RA+ naive cells might include minor non-naive CD45RA+ populations such as EMRA or stem memory cells. The low number of patients is regarded as a limitation, and the data should be interpreted with caution. An increase in the naive CD4+ Gini coefficient was observed by the end of treatment interruption, suggesting clonal expansion, and a return to baseline was observed by 3 years.

This clonotype was sampled from a pool of human donors with HIV. This specimen was CD45RA+ CD4+ T cells from PBMCs, pooled from several time points, taken from a donor given antiretroviral therapy, either interrupted or continuous. What the cell subset or site label conveys for this sample: naive CD4+ CD45RA+ CD45RO- T cells. The V gene is TRBV28 and the J gene is TRBJ2-7, and TRBD1 aligns with 12 junction nucleotides. CDR3 sequence: CASSRDRGRPLEQYF. The base sequence is TGTGCCAGCAGTCGGGACAGGGGGCGACCTCTCGAGCAGTACTTC.